This T cell receptor beta chain was captured in a study of shared clonotypes between healthy human individuals. TCRdb's copy holds only in-frame clones and misses some; the assay was immunoSEQ multiplex PCR. The repertoire consists of around 2,000,000 clones, with roughly 94% occurring once and the leading ten covering 0.1% to 0.15%. There are 16 residues in the CDR3. The germline CDR1 and CDR2 sequences are MGHDK and SYGVNS. A CD45RA+ naive subset and a CD45RA-negative memory subset were split from CD4+ cells. The receptor's source is a man aged 18 to 30 in good health. The rearrangement links TRBV25-1 to TRBJ2-5; the match to TRBD2 covers 9 bases. The J call may be mistaken, given a closer DNA end match to TRBJ2-7. The sequenced material came from naive CD4+ T cells sorted from blood. The sample's subset: CD45RA+ positively selected. CDR3 coding DNA: TGTGCCAGCACTACATCAGCGGGAGGAAACTCCTACGAGCAGTACTTC. Amino acids: CASTTSAGGNSYEQYF.